One sample yielded the 32 T cell receptor beta chains listed below, sequenced in a study of blood T cell repertoires in COVID-19. Generated by immunoSEQ multiplex PCR, the TCRdb table keeps only in-frame clones and is missing some. Altogether 150,000 or so clones are present, 65% to 85% being singletons, with the ten largest covering about 5.8%. The sequencing input was PBMCs or T cells enriched from blood (not recorded which). Receptors were obtained from a woman in her thirties or forties with acute COVID-19.

The chain has TRBV19 and TRBJ1-2; TRBD1 matches 8 bases. Trimming removed 6 bases from V and 6 bases from J; junction bases left unmatched: 24. This CDR3 region has 19 residues. In germline, CDR1 is LNHDA, CDR2 SQIVND (reference sequence). DNA for the CDR3: TGTGCCAGTAGCCTATCCCCAGGACAGGGCAGGGCTCTCGGGAATGGCTACACCTTC. This gives the protein CASSLSPGQGRALGNGYTF.

This clone was seen only a few times. This chain links TRBV4-1 with TRBJ2-7; D is unclear. Trimming took off 1 base at V and 3 bases at J, with 13 bases between the two ends. Germline CDR1 is MGHRA and CDR2 is YSYEKL. The CDR3 extends over 15 amino acids. CDR3 residues: CASSQGRSTLYEQYF. The CDR3 nucleotides read TGCGCCAGCAGCCAAGGAAGGAGTACCCTCTACGAGCAGTACTTC.

The rearrangement joins TRBV6-5 to TRBJ1-1; tentative D call: TRBD1 (6 bases). The ends were cut back, 5 bases at V and 4 bases at J, with 14 bases in the middle. CDR3 length: 14 residues. CDR1 and CDR2 from the germline V gene are MNHEY and SVGAGI. The CDR3 region is CASSTWTEPTEAFF. CDR3 DNA: TGTGCCAGCAGTACTTGGACAGAACCCACTGAAGCTTTCTTT.

The rearrangement uses TRBV19 and TRBJ2-1; 8 bases align to TRBD2. CDR3 length: 16 amino acids. V dropped 6 bases and J dropped 4; count of bases not matched to a gene: 11. In germline, CDR1 is LNHDA, CDR2 SQIVND (reference sequence). CDR3 sequence (DNA): TGTGCCAGTAGCAACCCCGGTAGCGGGACGTACAATGAGCAGTTCTTC. Residues: CASSNPGSGTYNEQFF.

The chain has TRBV29-1 and TRBJ1-1; D possibly corresponds to TRBD1 (5 bases). The germline gives CDR1 SQVTM, CDR2 ANQGSEA. The CDR3 is 15 amino acids. V dropped 4 bases and J dropped 1 base, with 16 bases sitting between them. CDR3 in amino acids: CSVVGAVGPNTEAFF. CDR3 DNA: TGCAGCGTTGTTGGGGCAGTTGGACCGAACACTGAAGCTTTCTTT.

This clone was observed a few times. V is TRBV19 and J is TRBJ1-5; D gene ambiguous. There are 13 residues in the CDR3. Germline values: CDR1 LNHDA, CDR2 SQIVND (reference sequence). The V and J ends lost 5 bases and 3 bases respectively, with 8 bases between them. CDR3 bases: TGTGCCAGTAGTGGGCAGGTCAATCAGCCCCAGCATTTT. It specifies CASSGQVNQPQHF.

V gene TRBV29-1 combines with J gene TRBJ1-2; TRBD1 matches 8 bases. CDR3 length equals 13 residues. After removal of 6 bases from V and 4 bases from J, the junction contained 7 bases not matched to a gene. CDR1 is SQVTM, CDR2 ANQGSEA, per germline. CDR3 sequence reads: CSVPGQEGYGYTF. The DNA for the CDR3 is TGCAGCGTCCCGGGACAGGAGGGCTATGGCTACACCTTC.

This chain links TRBV7-2 with TRBJ2-2; the match to TRBD1 covers 9 bases. This CDR3 is 15 amino acids long. Germline CDR1 and CDR2: SGHTA and FQGNSA. V shed 4 bases and J 4 bases; nucleotides not matched to a gene: 4. The CDR3 DNA follows: TGTGCCAGCAGCTCCGGGACAGGGAGCACCGGGGAGCTGTTTTTT. Residues: CASSSGTGSTGELFF.

The rearrangement links TRBV27 to TRBJ1-2; 7 positions agree with TRBD1. CDR3 length equals 14 residues. Looked up from germline, CDR1 is MNHEY and CDR2 is SMNVEV (reference sequence). J gave up 5 bases and V 6 bases, and 9 bases lay outside the gene matches. This CDR3 is CASRAGTELYGYTF. The CDR3 DNA is TGTGCCAGCAGGGCCGGGACAGAGTTATATGGCTACACCTTC.

The chain links TRBV27 to TRBJ2-2; 8 bases line up with TRBD1. V was clipped by 8 bases and J by 0 bases; unmatched bases: 5. The CDR3 is made up of 15 amino acids. The germline V gene encodes CDR1 MNHEY and CDR2 SMNVEV (reference sequence). The CDR3 spells CASRRGPTNTGELFF. DNA of the CDR3: TGTGCCAGCCGCAGGGGGCCCACGAACACCGGGGAGCTGTTTTTT.

This clone was seen only once. The V gene is TRBV5-5, the J gene TRBJ2-1, with 10 bases that match TRBD1. V lost 6 bases, J lost 1 base, and 7 bases stayed unmatched. Per germline, CDR1 SGHKS and CDR2 YYEKEE (reference sequence). The CDR3 covers 16 residues. CDR3 in amino acids: CASTRQGAQSYNEQFF. The CDR3 nucleotides are TGTGCCAGCACCCGACAGGGGGCGCAGTCCTACAATGAGCAGTTCTTC.

This clone was seen just once. V is TRBV29-1 and J is TRBJ2-1; perhaps TRBD2 as D (7 bases). The CDR3 consists of 14 residues. Trimming left V 4 bases short and J 6 bases short, with 16 bases between. From germline, CDR1 is SQVTM and CDR2 ANQGSEA. DNA for the CDR3: TGCAGCGTTGGGGGGGGCTTGGGGCTCAATGAGCAGTTCTTC. Translation: CSVGGGLGLNEQFF.

The rearrangement uses TRBV3-1 (or the pseudogene TRBV3-2) and TRBJ1-2; D might be TRBD1 (5 bases). This CDR3 has 16 amino acids. In germline, CDR1 is LGHDT, CDR2 YNNKEL (reference sequence). The ends were cut back, 5 bases at V and 4 bases at J, with 20 bases in the middle. The CDR3 DNA reads as TGTGCCAGCAGCATTAGCGGGGGTCCCTCTCCCTATGGCTACACCTTC. Translating gives CASSISGGPSPYGYTF.

V usage is TRBV7-3 and J usage is TRBJ2-1; D perhaps matches TRBD1 (5 bases). CDR3 size: 15 residues. V lost 2 bases and J lost 5, with 13 bases in between. Germline V gene lookup returns CDR1 SGHTA and CDR2 FQGTGA. The CDR3 nucleotides are TGTGCCAGCAGCTTAGGCAGGGCGACCCACAATGAGCAGTTCTTC. Its protein product is CASSLGRATHNEQFF.

The J gene is TRBJ2-1, the V gene TRBV7-9, with 9 nucleotides matching TRBD2. Germline loops: CDR1 SEHNR, CDR2 FQNEAQ (reference sequence). The V and J ends lost 3 bases and 8 bases, in that order; junction bases with no gene match: 8. The CDR3 is 15 amino acids. CDR3 amino acids: CASSFTGGRAYEQFF. CDR3 DNA: TGTGCCAGCAGCTTTACTGGCGGGAGGGCTTATGAGCAGTTCTTC.

This clone was found once. The rearrangement uses TRBV20-1 and TRBJ1-1; tentatively, D is TRBD1 (5 bases). The CDR3 contains 11 residues. The V and J ends lost 7 bases and 5 bases respectively, with 11 bases between them. The germline gives CDR1 DFQATT, CDR2 SNEGSKA (reference sequence). This CDR3 is CSVRRETEAFF. For the CDR3, the DNA is TGCAGTGTACGCAGGGAAACTGAAGCTTTCTTT.

This clone was seen a few times. The chain recombines TRBV5-4 with TRBJ2-5; 7 positions match TRBD2. This CDR3 has 13 amino acids. Per the germline V gene, CDR1 is SGHNT and CDR2 is YYREEE (reference sequence). V was clipped by 2 bases and J by 5 bases; unmatched bases: 3. CDR3 in amino acids: CASSFFGGETQYF. The CDR3 DNA reads TGTGCCAGCAGCTTTTTCGGGGGGGAGACCCAGTACTTC.

There are a few counts of this clone. This sequence joins TRBV5-5 and TRBJ2-7; tentative D call: TRBD1 (5 bases). Germline CDR1 and CDR2: SGHKS and YYEKEE (reference sequence). V gave up 4 bases and J gave up 0 bases, with 17 bases separating them. This CDR3 comprises 16 residues. CDR3 amino acids: CASSLPTGITSYEQYV. The DNA of the CDR3 is TGTGCCAGCAGCCTCCCTACAGGCATTACCTCCTACGAGCAGTACGTC.

V gene TRBV7-9 combines with J gene TRBJ2-1; TRBD2 agrees at 8 bases. The CDR3 consists of 15 residues. Germline V gives CDR1 SEHNR, CDR2 FQNEAQ (reference sequence). Germline trimming cut 5 bases from V and 4 bases from J; bases unmatched to any gene: 7. In nucleotides, the CDR3 is TGTGCCAGCAGCGCCGCGGTAGCGGGGTACAATGAGCAGTTCTTC. Translation gives CASSAAVAGYNEQFF.

The chain carries TRBV5-1 and TRBJ1-3; 7 bases map to TRBD1. Germline V CDR1 and CDR2: SGHRS, YFSETQ. This CDR3 contains 14 residues. V shed 0 bases and J 4 bases; nucleotides not matched to a gene: 1. DNA for the CDR3: TGCGCCAGCAGCTTGGAGGGACAGGGAAACACCATATATTTT. As protein: CASSLEGQGNTIYF.

V is TRBV11-3 and J is TRBJ2-4, with 10 bases that match TRBD2. CDR1 is SGHNT and CDR2 is YENEEA in the germline V gene. The CDR3 spans 15 residues. The trim removed 5 bases at V and 7 bases at J, leaving 8 bases unmatched. The CDR3 spells CASSQSSGRGNIQYF. The CDR3 nucleotides read TGTGCCAGCAGCCAATCTAGCGGGAGAGGGAACATTCAGTACTTC. Complete variable domain (other parts from reference TRBV11-3 and TRBJ2-4): EAGVVQSPRYKIIEKKQPVAFWCNPISGHNTLYWYLQNLGQGPELLIRYENEEAVDDSQLPKDRFSAERLKGVDSTLKIQPAELGDSAVYLCASSQSSGRGNIQYFGAGTRLSVL.

The CDR3 nucleotides read TGTGCCACCAGTGATTTGCGTGGGGAGCTGTTTTTT. Its protein is CATSDLRGELFF. The V gene is TRBV24-1, the J gene TRBJ2-2; no clear D. CDR1 and CDR2 from the germline V gene are KGHDR and SFDVKD. This CDR3 has 12 residues. Trimming took off 0 bases at V and 8 bases at J, with 3 bases between the two ends.

The chain couples TRBV9 to TRBJ2-2; D unresolved. Deletions cut 0 bases from V and 7 bases from J, with 7 bases between. Germline V gene lookup returns CDR1 SGDLS and CDR2 YYNGEE. The CDR3 consists of 13 residues. In DNA, the CDR3 is TGTGCCAGCAGCGTAGTAACTGGCGGGGAGCTGTTTTTT. Its protein product is CASSVVTGGELFF.

The V and J genes are TRBV29-1 and TRBJ1-2; 7 bases map to TRBD1. The CDR3 contains 13 residues. Germline V lookup: CDR1 SQVTM, CDR2 ANQGSEA. V gave up 5 bases and J gave up 4 bases; unmatched junction bases: 7. The CDR3 bases are TGCAGCGTTCTAGGGGACAGCTCCTATGGCTACACCTTC. Translating it yields CSVLGDSSYGYTF.

The rearrangement links TRBV5-4 to TRBJ2-5; 11 bases agree with TRBD2. Trimming cost V 4 bases and J 1 base; bases outside gene matches: 3. CDR3 length equals 15 residues. Germline loops: CDR1 SGHNT, CDR2 YYREEE (reference sequence). For the CDR3, the DNA is TGTGCCAGCAGCCGGGGACTAGCGGTCCAAGAGACCCAGTACTTC. Its protein product is CASSRGLAVQETQYF. Filled out from reference TRBV5-4 and TRBJ2-5, the complete variable domain reads ETGVTQSPTHLIKTRGQQVTLRCSSQSGHNTVSWYQQALGQGPQFIFQYYREEENGRGNFPPRFSGLQFPNYSSELNVNALELDDSALYLCASSRGLAVQETQYFGPGTRLLVL.

The rearrangement uses TRBV27 and TRBJ1-2; tentative D call: TRBD1 (6 bases). Trimming removed 4 bases at V and 7 bases at J, with 19 bases between. This CDR3 has 15 amino acids. Germline loops: CDR1 MNHEY, CDR2 SMNVEV (reference sequence). CDR3 bases: TGTGCCAGCAGTTCCCTTCCGGGACAACGGGGTGGCTACACCTTC. Amino acid sequence: CASSSLPGQRGGYTF.

The chain uses TRBV27 and TRBJ1-1; perhaps TRBD1 as D (5 bases). Germline V gene lookup returns CDR1 MNHEY and CDR2 SMNVEV (reference sequence). The CDR3 length is 14 residues. Trimming removed 2 bases at V and 4 bases at J, with 11 bases between. The CDR3 reads CASSLVRGGTEAFF. The CDR3 bases are TGTGCCAGCAGTTTAGTAAGGGGAGGCACTGAAGCTTTCTTT.

V is TRBV10-3 and J is TRBJ1-1; TRBD1 matches at 9 bases. The trim removed 6 bases at V and 3 bases at J, leaving 2 bases unmatched. CDR1 and CDR2 from the germline V gene are ENHRY and SYGVKD. This CDR3 contains 13 residues. The CDR3 nucleotides read TGTGCCATCAGCGGGACAGGGCACACTGAAGCTTTCTTT. Translated, it gives CAISGTGHTEAFF.

The chain combines TRBV3-1 (or the pseudogene TRBV3-2) with TRBJ2-3, with 7 positions matching TRBD1. The CDR3 spans 15 residues. V trimming: 4 bases; J trimming: 4 bases; junction bases outside the gene matches: 8. The germline CDR1 and CDR2 sequences are LGHDT and YNNKEL (reference sequence). The CDR3 nucleotides read TGTGCCAGCAGCCTAACATCAGGGGGAGCAGATACGCAGTATTTT. Translated: CASSLTSGGADTQYF.

V gene TRBV7-6 combines with J gene TRBJ2-1; 10 bases map to TRBD2. V shed 3 bases, J shed 5 bases, and the junction held 4 bases outside the gene matches. The CDR3 runs to 15 residues. Germline lookup yields CDR1 SGHVS and CDR2 FNYEAQ. The CDR3 DNA sequence: TGTGCCAGCAGCTTTAGGCTAGCGGGAGACAATGAGCAGTTCTTC. Translated: CASSFRLAGDNEQFF.

The chain has TRBV12-3 or TRBV12-4 and TRBJ1-1; D gene ambiguous. The CDR3 length is 13 residues. The ends were cut back, 2 bases at V and 6 bases at J, with 10 bases in the middle. CDR3 coding DNA: TGTGCCAGCAGTTTATTCCGCTCGGCTGAAGCTTTCTTT. It translates to CASSLFRSAEAFF.

The chain couples TRBV5-1 to TRBJ2-3, with 7 nucleotides matching TRBD1. The length of the CDR3 is 15 residues. The germline V gene encodes CDR1 SGHRS and CDR2 YFSETQ. V lost 4 bases and J lost 1; bases outside the gene matches: 6. CDR3 residues: CASSRQGEGTDTQYF. The CDR3 coding sequence is TGCGCCAGCAGCCGACAGGGTGAGGGCACAGATACGCAGTATTTT.